This T cell receptor (beta chain) was identified in a study of cytomegalovirus exposure and HLA in healthy donors. This CDR3 region has 16 residues. The V and J ends lost 4 bases and 4 bases, in that order; junction bases with no gene match: 8. Per the germline V gene, CDR1 is SGHKS and CDR2 is YYEKEE (reference sequence). As for this clone: Antigen: not known.

Findings and caveats of the study: It was in a later analysis that TCR association rates were seen to vary by HLA locus, highest for DRB1 and lowest for HLA-C. Some public TCRs appeared in many individuals, while most sequences were rare. Previously analyzed data showed that most TCR beta V segments were productive at a frequency of about 90% or about 30%.

The PCR used 60 Vbeta and 13 Jbeta primers. Produced via immunoSEQ multiplex PCR; TCRdb's table is partial and in-frame only. Of roughly 150,000 clones in the sample, approximately 80% were seen once. The material sequenced was PBMCs. This rearrangement joins TRBV5-5 to TRBJ1-2; 12 nucleotides line up with TRBD1. The receptor was derived from a boy aged 2-9 years in good health and CMV-seronegative. For the CDR3, the DNA is TGTGCCAGCAGCCAGGGACAGGGGGCTTCCCTCTATGGCTACACCTTC. This gives the protein CASSQGQGASLYGYTF.